Described below is a single T cell receptor beta chain sequence and its context. Its specificity is unknown. Unrecorded immune exposures were likely, despite nominal health at sampling. This specimen belongs to a study of cytomegalovirus exposure and HLA in healthy donors. General study findings and limits: For most TCR beta V segments, an earlier analysis put the productive rate at about 87% or about 30% of the time. In a later analysis, productive TCRs from donors in an Asian-associated ancestry cluster reportedly carried fewer N-insertions than the cohort mean. According to a later analysis, most TCR beta chains associated with CMV appeared HLA-restricted.

The PCR had 60 Vbeta and 13 Jbeta primers. The protocol was immunoSEQ multiplex PCR, while the TCRdb copy is restricted to in-frame clones and leaves out a portion. The sample shows 100,000 to 150,000 clones, roughly 77% of them seen only once. Germline lookup yields CDR1 SGHRS and CDR2 YFSETQ. V trimming: 5 bases; J trimming: 1 base; junction bases outside the gene matches: 4. The CDR3 has 14 amino acids. Sequenced input: PBMCs. The chain has TRBV5-1 and TRBJ1-1; 8 positions agree with TRBD1. The sequence was collected from a woman between 40 and 55 years old in good health and CMV-seropositive. The CDR3 nucleotides read TGCGCCAGCAGGCAGGGGGCAGAGAACACTGAAGCTTTCTTT. Its protein product is CASRQGAENTEAFF. Looking up the rest from reference TRBV5-1 and TRBJ1-1 gives the full variable domain: KAGVTQTPRYLIKTRGQQVTLSCSPISGHRSVSWYQQTPGQGLQFLFEYFSETQRNKGNFPGRFSGRQFSNSRSEMNVSTLELGDSALYLCASRQGAENTEAFFGQGTRLTVV.